This entry concerns a single T cell receptor (beta chain). Its specificity is not known. This sample is drawn from a study of human T cells and chemical hapten exposure. Study background: 2% DPC applied to an approximately 2 cm by approximately 2 cm arm area sensitized donors.

Study-wide points: TCRs exceeding a frequency of 1 in 1000 stayed unchanged under DPC sensitization. Expanded TCRs grouped into significantly more large CDR3 similarity clusters than controls produced.

The study used a library that attached unique molecular identifiers to individual cDNA molecules. TCRdb itself ran the RACE reads through MiXCR, one entry per CDR3 protein. This sample carries 99,000 or so distinct CDR3 sequences, less than 35% of them seen once, and the ten largest clones take less than 3%. Germline V gives CDR1 MNHEY, CDR2 SVGAGI. V was clipped by 5 bases and J by 10 bases, with 12 bases between them. This CDR3 comprises 12 residues. As to time point: patch test 3, about 24 weeks after DPC sensitization. Treatment given: therapeutic diphenylcyclopropenone sensitization with weekly scalp DPC.

The sequenced sample was whole blood, obtained in connection with sensitization to the hapten diphenylcyclopropenone (DPC). This receptor was taken from a man aged 35-49 years with alopecia areata. Some clones in this sample may be carry-over from other donors' samples. J is TRBJ2-1 and V is TRBV6-5; unclear D gene. In DNA form, the CDR3 reads TGTGCCAGCAGTGCGACGGCCGGGGAGCAGTTCTTC. Protein: CASSATAGEQFF.